The table lists the clone carrying this T cell receptor beta chain with a count of one. This entry belongs to a study of blood T cell repertoires in COVID-19. Trimming left V 2 bases short and J 10 bases short, with 15 bases between. Germline values: CDR1 WSHSY, CDR2 SAAADI. This CDR3 contains 15 residues. Per the authors' pipeline: Estimation of nucleated cell counts was performed using reference gene primer amplification. Assay used: immunoSEQ multiplex PCR; TCRdb lists only in-frame clones, some missing. From that table come the V and J calls and clone size; the DNA was used to work out D and trimming. The sample has some 130,000 clones; 70% to 80% are singletons.

Sequences were obtained from peripheral blood. The source is a man in his sixties who had recovered from COVID-19. The chain couples TRBV10-2 to TRBJ2-6, with D perhaps TRBD2 (7 bases). CDR3 in amino acids: CASSEVGGGENVLTF. The CDR3 DNA follows: TGCGCCAGCAGTGAGGTCGGAGGGGGGGAGAACGTCCTGACTTTC.